This TCR beta chain was retrieved from a study of CXCR3-negative and CXCR3-positive naive CD8 T cells. Study summary: The dataset comprises roughly 140 million TRB reads in total, with about 1.5 +/- 0.3 million reads per library.

Notes on the study in general: The study found more hydrophobic TRB CDR3s in CXCR3-positive naive cells than in CXCR3-negative naive cells.

Naive CD8+ T cells displayed a CD45RO-CCR7+CD27+CD95- phenotype. For this clonotype: Antigen unknown.

The germline CDR1 and CDR2 sequences are MGHDK and SYGVNS. The CDR3 is 15 amino acids. Each TRB cDNA library was prepared by 5' RACE (with UMI labels). TCRdb reprocessed the 5' RACE reads, keeping one entry per CDR3 protein, no DNA. The listing contains 4,500 to 6,500 distinct CDR3 sequences. Sequencing was performed on naive CXCR3+ CD8+ T cells from blood. Subset meaning: CD45RO-CCR7+CD27+CD95- naive CD8+ T cells expressing CXCR3 (TNR3+). The sequence was obtained from a human donor in good health. Some clones in this sample may be carry-over from other donors' samples. The chain employs TRBV25-1 and TRBJ1-4. CDR3 sequence: CASSEWVDVDEKLFF.